The 10 T cell receptor beta chains listed next were all sequenced from one sample in a study of early stage breast cancer tumors. Profiling relied on immunoSEQ multiplex PCR, and the TCRdb table lists in-frame clones only, not all of them. The repertoire holds tens of thousands of clones, with under 80% as singletons. Sequenced material: blood. All receptors derive from a person aged 60 to 70 with breast cancer.

The chain uses TRBV20-1 and TRBJ1-5, with no clear D. Germline CDR1 reads DFQATT; CDR2 reads SNEGSKA (reference sequence). The CDR3 has 11 residues. V was cut by 3 bases and J by 5 bases, with 5 bases left in between. The CDR3 DNA follows: TGCAGTGCTAGGCTCGATCAGCCCCAGCATTTT. As protein: CSARLDQPQHF.

About this clone: This sample includes further DNA sequences coding for the same CDR3. The chain combines TRBV28 with TRBJ1-5; D gene unclear. V was pared by 5 bases and J by 0 bases, with 14 bases between. The CDR3 totals 16 residues. The germline V gene encodes CDR1 MDHEN and CDR2 SYDVKM. CDR3 sequence: CASSPSGRDSNQPQHF. The DNA for the CDR3 is TGTGCCAGCAGTCCCTCGGGGAGGGATAGCAATCAGCCCCAGCATTTT.

The rearrangement uses TRBV4-1 and TRBJ2-1, with D perhaps TRBD1 (7 bases). Trimming took off 7 bases at V and 3 bases at J, with 22 bases between the two ends. The CDR3 has 17 residues. The germline V gene encodes CDR1 MGHRA and CDR2 YSYEKL. CDR3 sequence (DNA): TGCGCCAGCACGATTTCCAGGGGGGCCGGTCTCTACAATGAGCAGTTCTTC. It is translated as CASTISRGAGLYNEQFF.

The chain employs TRBV7-9 and TRBJ2-7, with D possibly matching TRBD1 (6 bases). Germline V gene data show CDR1 as SEHNR and CDR2 as FQNEAQ (reference sequence). This CDR3 is built from 17 residues. V gave up 3 bases and J gave up 4 bases, with 22 bases separating them. The CDR3: CASSFVGQTPWKYEQYF. As DNA, the CDR3 is TGTGCCAGCAGCTTCGTTGGACAGACCCCATGGAAGTACGAGCAGTACTTC.

The chain combines TRBV28 with TRBJ2-7; TRBD2 matches at 9 bases. CDR3 length equals 15 residues. V dropped 3 bases and J dropped 2; count of bases not matched to a gene: 5. Germline CDR1 MDHEN, CDR2 SYDVKM. In DNA form, the CDR3 reads TGTGCCAGCAGTTTGAGCGGGAGGCCCCCCTACGAGCAGTACTTC. As protein: CASSLSGRPPYEQYF.

This chain connects TRBV18 to TRBJ2-5; D ambiguous. Germline-derived CDR1 and CDR2 are KGHSH and LQKENI. The length of the CDR3 is 12 residues. V was shortened by 4 bases and J by 5 bases, with 8 bases between the two germline ends. In DNA, the CDR3 is TGTGCCAGCTCACAGAATTGGGAGACCCAGTACTTC. This gives the protein CASSQNWETQYF.

This rearrangement joins TRBV5-4 to TRBJ1-4; 9 positions match TRBD1. CDR1 is SGHNT and CDR2 is YYREEE in the germline V gene (reference sequence). V was clipped by 4 bases and J by 8 bases; unmatched bases: 6. CDR3 size: 14 residues. CDR3 sequence: CASSLQGTGEKLFF. In nucleotides, the CDR3 is TGTGCCAGCAGCCTTCAGGGGACAGGGGAAAAACTGTTTTTT.

This clone has just a few counts. The chain couples TRBV5-6 to TRBJ1-2; 7 bases align to TRBD1. CDR1 is SGHDT, CDR2 YYEEEE, per germline. The junction had 5 bases not matched to a gene; V was cut back by 4 bases and J by 5 bases. The CDR3 is 13 amino acids. The CDR3 spells CASSPGGGYGYTF. In DNA, the CDR3 is TGTGCCAGCAGCCCAGGGGGAGGTTATGGCTACACCTTC.

The sample holds one count of this clone. The chain links TRBV4-2 to TRBJ2-3, with 9 bases that match TRBD2. V dropped 0 bases and J dropped 4; count of bases not matched to a gene: 11. The CDR3 consists of 18 residues. CDR1 LGHNA and CDR2 YNFKEQ come from the germline V gene. CDR3 region: CASSQEVAGGPLADTQYF. CDR3 DNA sequence: TGTGCCAGCAGCCAAGAAGTGGCGGGAGGGCCCTTGGCAGATACGCAGTATTTT.

The V gene is TRBV4-1, the J gene TRBJ2-7, with 13 bases that match TRBD2. This CDR3 region has 17 residues. V dropped 0 bases and J dropped 4; count of bases not matched to a gene: 6. CDR1 and CDR2 from the germline V gene are MGHRA and YSYEKL. CDR3 nucleotides: TGCGCCAGCAGCCAAGAACTAGCGGGAGGGCCTCTATACGAGCAGTACTTC. Protein sequence: CASSQELAGGPLYEQYF.